A single sample gave rise to the 17 T cell receptor beta chains below, sequenced in a study of identical twins. From the 5' RACE reads, TCRdb called clonotypes with MiXCR, one entry per CDR3 protein. The sample consists of 350,000 to 450,000 distinct CDR3 sequences, about a fifth of them appearing once. The sequencing input was naive T cells sorted from blood. Receptors were obtained from a man aged 45-65 years in good health.

This clonotype was counted a few times. V and J are TRBV29-1 and TRBJ2-7, with D perhaps matching TRBD2 (5 bases). The germline V and J ends were trimmed by 1 base and 4 bases, with 17 bases remaining between them. The germline V gene has CDR1 SQVTM and CDR2 ANQGSEA. The CDR3 is made up of 15 amino acids. CDR3 nucleotides: TGCAGCGTTGAAGGTGCAGGAGGCAGAACTTACGAGCAGTACTTC. Translated, it gives CSVEGAGGRTYEQYF.

This clonotype appeared many times. The rearrangement joins TRBV2 to TRBJ2-3; TRBD2 aligns across 11 bases. Trimming took 3 bases from V and 1 from J; bases not matched to a gene: 3. The CDR3 is 16 residues long. CDR1 is SNHLY and CDR2 is FYNNEI in the germline V gene. CDR3 nucleotides: TGTGCCAGCAGTGAGGGGACTAGCGGCCGCACAGATACGCAGTATTTT. This gives the protein CASSEGTSGRTDTQYF. Using reference TRBV2 and TRBJ2-3 for the parts outside the CDR3, the full variable domain is EPEVTQTPSHQVTQMGQEVILRCVPISNHLYFYWYRQILGQKVEFLVSFYNNEISEKSEIFDDQFSVERPDGSNFTLKIRSTKLEDSAMYFCASSEGTSGRTDTQYFGPGTRLTVL.

The V gene is TRBV7-2, the J gene TRBJ2-1; TRBD2 might be the D (5 bases). Trimming cost V 3 bases and J 10 bases, with 13 bases left between them. The germline gives CDR1 SGHTA, CDR2 FQGNSA. The length of the CDR3 is 13 residues. CDR3: CASSFWDSGEQFF. CDR3 coding DNA: TGTGCCAGCAGCTTCTGGGATTCGGGAGAGCAGTTCTTC.

Ten or more counts support this clonotype. V usage is TRBV6-5 and J usage is TRBJ2-1; D gene ambiguous. CDR1 and CDR2 (germline): MNHEY, SVGAGI. This CDR3 contains 16 residues. The V gene lost 0 bases and the J gene lost 5 bases, with 14 bases spanning the gap. This CDR3 is CASSYSLGLGHNEQFF. CDR3 nucleotide sequence: TGTGCCAGCAGTTACTCCCTCGGGTTGGGCCACAATGAGCAGTTCTTC.

This rearrangement joins TRBV12-3 or TRBV12-4 to TRBJ1-6; no clear D gene. The V and J ends lost 6 bases and 9 bases respectively, with 9 bases between them. The CDR3 covers 12 residues. The CDR3 protein is CASSPHPSPLHF. CDR3 nucleotides: TGTGCCAGCAGCCCCCACCCTTCACCCCTCCACTTT.

A few counts support this clonotype. The V call is TRBV4-3, the J call TRBJ2-3; 12 nucleotides agree with TRBD2. In germline, CDR1 is LGHNA, CDR2 YSLEER. J was trimmed by 3 bases and V by 2 bases; bases with no gene match: 6. The CDR3 has 17 residues. CDR3 sequence (DNA): TGCGCCAGCAGCCAACGCGGGGGGACTAGCGGGACAGATACGCAGTATTTT. It specifies CASSQRGGTSGTDTQYF.

The table lists this clonotype with many counts. The V call is TRBV4-3, the J call TRBJ1-2; D is possibly TRBD1 (5 bases). V lost 0 bases and J lost 8, with 22 bases in between. This CDR3 is built from 17 residues. Germline V lookup: CDR1 LGHNA, CDR2 YSLEER. The CDR3 is CASSQDKVRVGQNGYTF. The DNA of the CDR3 is TGCGCCAGCAGCCAAGATAAAGTGCGCGTCGGACAAAACGGCTACACCTTC.

This chain connects TRBV20-1 to TRBJ2-1; D is possibly TRBD2 (6 bases). From germline, CDR1 is DFQATT and CDR2 SNEGSKA (reference sequence). V was trimmed by 3 bases and J by 1 base, leaving 13 bases between them. CDR3 length: 15 amino acids. CDR3 coding DNA: TGCAGTGCTAGTGGGCCGGACTATTCCTACAATGAGCAGTTCTTC. This translates into CSASGPDYSYNEQFF.

This clonotype was counted between two and nine times. The CDR3: CASSTGRDTEQFF. CDR3 DNA sequence: TGTGCCAGCAGCACTGGCCGGGACACAGAGCAGTTCTTC. The chain links TRBV7-2 to TRBJ2-1; tentative D call: TRBD1 (6 bases). Trimming cost V 5 bases and J 10 bases, with 15 bases left between them. Germline loops: CDR1 SGHTA, CDR2 FQGNSA. CDR3 size: 13 residues.

Only a few counts were recorded for this clonotype. The chain recombines TRBV27 with TRBJ2-7; D may be TRBD1 (6 bases). The V gene's germline CDR1 is MNHEY and CDR2 SMNVEV (reference sequence). The V end was cut by 2 bases, the J end by 3 bases, with 11 bases between. The CDR3 covers 14 residues. In nucleotides, the CDR3 is TGTGCCAGCAGTTTAGATAGCAGGGGCTACGAGCAGTACTTC. Its translation: CASSLDSRGYEQYF.

The J gene is TRBJ2-7, the V gene TRBV7-2, with 7 positions matching TRBD1. Germline CDR1 and CDR2: SGHTA and FQGNSA. The CDR3 extends over 14 amino acids. With V trimmed by 0 bases and J by 3 bases, 2 bases remained unmatched. CDR3 bases: TGTGCCAGCAGCTTAGCGACAGGGCTCTACGAGCAGTACTTC. Its translation is CASSLATGLYEQYF.

This clonotype has ten or more counts. Its ends do not fully match the called genes, so a read error is possible. This chain connects TRBV4-3 to TRBJ2-1; 9 nucleotides agree with TRBD1. The germline V gene has CDR1 LGHNA and CDR2 YSLEER. CDR3 length: 16 amino acids. CDR3 DNA sequence: TGCGCCAGCAGCCAAGATTTCACGGGACAGGGAGAGAGTTGGCTCTTC. Translation gives CASSQDFTGQGESWLF.

The chain uses TRBV6-2 or TRBV6-3 and TRBJ2-2; D call uncertain. Trimming cost V 0 bases and J 4 bases, with 3 bases left between them. The CDR3 contains 13 residues. Germline V gene data show CDR1 as MNHEY and CDR2 as SVGEGT. CDR3 region: CASSYSSTGELFF. The CDR3, as DNA: TGTGCCAGCAGTTACTCGTCCACCGGGGAGCTGTTTTTT.

This clonotype was found many times. This chain joins TRBV7-9 and TRBJ1-1, with 8 positions matching TRBD1. This CDR3 has 16 amino acids. Germline V gives CDR1 SEHNR, CDR2 FQNEAQ (reference sequence). Trimming at V came to 4 bases and at J to 6 bases, leaving 13 bases not matched to a gene. Here the CDR3 reads CASSSSPGQGLSEAFF. Here the CDR3 DNA reads TGTGCCAGCAGCTCCTCACCCGGACAGGGATTGTCTGAAGCTTTCTTT. Based on the CDR3 plus reference TRBV7-9 and TRBJ1-1, the full variable domain is DTGVSQNPRHKITKRGQNVTFRCDPISEHNRLYWYRQTLGQGPEFLTYFQNEAQLEKSRLLSDRFSAERPKGSFSTLEIQRTEQGDSAMYLCASSSSPGQGLSEAFFGQGTRLTVV.

This rearrangement joins TRBV7-2 to TRBJ2-1; possibly TRBD2 for D (6 bases). CDR3 length equals 16 residues. Germline assignment: CDR1 SGHTA and CDR2 FQGNSA. Trimming stripped 5 bases from V and 0 bases from J, with 14 bases between. CDR3 sequence (DNA): TGTGCCAGCAGCGCGGGGTGGGCCTACTCCTACAATGAGCAGTTCTTC. Amino acids: CASSAGWAYSYNEQFF.

This chain links TRBV12-3 or TRBV12-4 with TRBJ2-2; D remains unclear. The CDR3 extends over 16 amino acids. V lost 3 bases, J lost 3 bases, and 14 bases lay in between. This CDR3 reads CASSFGLARDTGELFF. The CDR3, as DNA: TGTGCCAGCAGTTTTGGGTTAGCCCGAGACACCGGGGAGCTGTTTTTT.

This clonotype has at least ten counts. This chain uses TRBV6-2 or TRBV6-3 with TRBJ2-5, with D uncertain. CDR3 length equals 12 residues. Germline CDR1 is MNHEY and CDR2 is SVGEGT. Trimming shortened V by 6 bases and J by 2 bases, and 7 bases separated the two germline ends. The CDR3 here is CASSAEQETQYF. CDR3 DNA sequence: TGTGCCAGCAGCGCGGAGCAAGAGACCCAGTACTTC.